One sample yielded the 19 T cell receptor beta chains listed below, sequenced in a study of response to subunit inactivated influenza vaccine. In TCRdb, the RT-PCR reads were re-called with MiXCR into one record per CDR3 protein. The sample carries 500,000 to 550,000 distinct CDR3 sequences, under 30% recorded once. The same sample was also studied in work on T cells expressing NK-cell markers. That work contributes: In generating TCR beta cDNA, 5'RACE template switching with UMIs was used.

Sequences were derived from CD4+ T cells sorted from PBMCs, sampled 11 to 12 days after vaccination. Every receptor here comes from a man between 50 and 59 years old who received an inactivated influenza vaccine.

The table lists this clonotype with a few counts. This chain links TRBV5-1 with TRBJ2-5, with TRBD1 matching over 9 bases. There are 16 residues in the CDR3. Germline values: CDR1 SGHRS, CDR2 YFSETQ. V lost 5 bases and J lost 4; bases outside the gene matches: 12. The CDR3 spells CASRPTVQGAGETQYF. The DNA for the CDR3 is TGCGCCAGCAGACCGACTGTACAGGGGGCAGGAGAGACCCAGTACTTC. Together with reference TRBV5-1 and TRBJ2-5, the CDR3 gives the full variable domain: KAGVTQTPRYLIKTRGQQVTLSCSPISGHRSVSWYQQTPGQGLQFLFEYFSETQRNKGNFPGRFSGRQFSNSRSEMNVSTLELGDSALYLCASRPTVQGAGETQYFGPGTRLLVL.

The V gene is TRBV6-5, the J gene TRBJ2-7; unclear D gene. The germline V and J ends were trimmed by 1 base and 2 bases, with 9 bases remaining between them. The CDR3 contains 14 residues. In germline, CDR1 is MNHEY, CDR2 SVGAGI. CDR3: CASSYYGRPYEQYF. CDR3 nucleotide sequence: TGTGCCAGCAGTTACTACGGCAGACCCTACGAGCAGTACTTC.

This clonotype was seen a few times. This chain connects TRBV7-2 to TRBJ1-3; no reliable D call. The V and J ends lost 2 bases and 4 bases respectively, with 9 bases between them. The CDR3 runs 14 residues. In germline, CDR1 is SGHTA, CDR2 FQGNSA. This chain's CDR3 is CASSLTSVGNTIYF. For the CDR3, the DNA is TGTGCCAGCAGCTTAACGTCAGTCGGAAACACCATATATTTT.

The sample holds a few counts of this clonotype. V usage is TRBV20-1 and J usage is TRBJ1-5; no clear D gene. CDR3 length: 16 residues. Germline V lookup: CDR1 DFQATT, CDR2 SNEGSKA (reference sequence). The V end was cut by 2 bases, the J end by 0 bases, with 14 bases between. The CDR3 sequence is CSARRGRLNSNQPQHF. The CDR3 bases are TGCAGTGCTAGACGTGGACGGCTTAATAGCAATCAGCCCCAGCATTTT.

The CDR3 nucleotides are TGCAGTGCTCCGAACAGGGGGCATAGCTCCTACGAGCAGTACTTC. Amino acid sequence: CSAPNRGHSSYEQYF. This chain joins TRBV20-1 and TRBJ2-7; 9 bases line up with TRBD1. Germline lookup yields CDR1 DFQATT and CDR2 SNEGSKA (reference sequence). The CDR3 has 15 residues. Trimming at V came to 5 bases and at J to 0 bases, leaving 8 bases not matched to a gene.

This rearrangement joins TRBV15 to TRBJ2-3, with 8 nucleotides matching TRBD1. Germline CDR1 reads LNHNV; CDR2 reads YYDKDF (reference sequence). The CDR3 has 14 amino acids. J lost 1 base, V lost 4 bases, and 1 base had no gene match. CDR3 sequence: CATSTGGGTDTQYF. The DNA of the CDR3 is TGTGCCACCAGCACAGGGGGCGGCACAGATACGCAGTATTTT.

The chain recombines TRBV12-3 or TRBV12-4 with TRBJ1-4; maybe TRBD1 (6 bases). Deletions cut 3 bases from V and 8 bases from J, with 10 bases between. The CDR3 has 13 amino acids. The CDR3, as DNA: TGTGCCAGCAGTTTTATCGGGGGCGAAAAACTGTTTTTT. Translated, it gives CASSFIGGEKLFF.

This clonotype was counted at least ten times. This sequence joins TRBV20-1 and TRBJ2-3, with 7 bases aligning to TRBD2. With 1 base clipped from V and 3 bases from J, the junction kept 4 bases outside the gene matches. Germline CDR1 DFQATT, CDR2 SNEGSKA (reference sequence). The CDR3 loop spans 14 amino acids. The CDR3 here is CSARVGSGTDTQYF. CDR3 sequence (DNA): TGCAGTGCTAGAGTGGGTAGCGGGACAGATACGCAGTATTTT.

This CDR3 reads CASSHGGPNEQFF. The CDR3, as DNA: TGTGCCAGCAGCCATGGGGGCCCCAATGAGCAGTTCTTC. The rearrangement uses TRBV6-1 and TRBJ2-1; D is possibly TRBD1 (6 bases). V gave up 6 bases and J gave up 6 bases, with 12 bases separating them. The CDR3 has 13 residues. Germline loops: CDR1 MNHNS, CDR2 SASEGT.

This clonotype was detected only a few times. This chain links TRBV12-3 or TRBV12-4 with TRBJ2-7; TRBD1 aligns across 9 bases. V gave up 5 bases and J gave up 9 bases; unmatched junction bases: 5. This CDR3 is 12 amino acids long. This CDR3 is CASSLTGGRQYF. CDR3 DNA sequence: TGTGCCAGCAGTCTAACAGGGGGCCGGCAGTACTTC.

V and J are TRBV7-9 and TRBJ2-6; 7 nucleotides agree with TRBD1. CDR1 is SEHNR and CDR2 is FQNEAQ in the germline V gene (reference sequence). V was pared by 5 bases and J by 1 base, with 8 bases of the junction left unmatched. CDR3 size: 17 residues. Here the CDR3 reads CASSQTTGASGANVLTF. The CDR3 DNA reads as TGTGCCAGCAGCCAAACAACAGGGGCGTCTGGGGCCAACGTCCTGACTTTC.

The V gene is TRBV2, the J gene TRBJ2-1; the match to TRBD1 covers 9 bases. This CDR3 is built from 15 residues. The germline CDR1 and CDR2 sequences are SNHLY and FYNNEI. J gave up 6 bases and V 6 bases, and 9 bases lay outside the gene matches. The DNA for the CDR3 is TGTGCCAGCAGCGCCGAGGGACAGGGAGGCAATGAGCAGTTCTTC. Protein: CASSAEGQGGNEQFF. Drawing the rest from reference TRBV2 and TRBJ2-1, the complete variable domain is EPEVTQTPSHQVTQMGQEVILRCVPISNHLYFYWYRQILGQKVEFLVSFYNNEISEKSEIFDDQFSVERPDGSNFTLKIRSTKLEDSAMYFCASSAEGQGGNEQFFGPGTRLTVL.

In this sample, this clonotype turned up a few times. The V call is TRBV6-1, the J call TRBJ2-1, with TRBD1 matching over 8 bases. V lost 6 bases to trimming and J lost 8 bases; unmatched junction nucleotides: 9. The CDR3 runs 14 residues. CDR1 and CDR2 from the germline V gene are MNHNS and SASEGT. CDR3 sequence: CASSTMGQEDEQFF. The CDR3, as DNA: TGTGCCAGCAGCACTATGGGACAGGAAGATGAGCAGTTCTTC.

The chain employs TRBV5-1 and TRBJ2-3; D gene uncertain. V was trimmed by 0 bases and J by 8 bases, leaving 13 bases between them. CDR1 is SGHRS, CDR2 YFSETQ, per germline. This CDR3 contains 14 residues. The DNA of the CDR3 is TGCGCCAGCAGCTTGGACGATAGCACGGGTACGCAGTATTTT. Translating gives CASSLDDSTGTQYF.

The chain uses TRBV2 and TRBJ1-4; D ambiguous. Trimming stripped 6 bases from V and 1 base from J, with 12 bases between. The CDR3 length is 15 residues. Germline-derived CDR1 and CDR2 are SNHLY and FYNNEI. DNA of the CDR3: TGTGCCAGCAGACTCCATGAGGGAACTAATGAAAAACTGTTTTTT. This sequence encodes CASRLHEGTNEKLFF.

Note on this clonotype: The junction differs from germline at one of its ends, possibly a read error. The chain has TRBV5-1 and TRBJ2-3, with 7 bases identical to TRBD2. Germline lookup yields CDR1 SGHRS and CDR2 YFSETQ. The CDR3 spans 16 residues. In DNA form, the CDR3 reads TGCGCCAGCAGCTTGGTGTCTAGCGGTAGCACATATACGCAGTATTTT. Amino acid sequence: CASSLVSSGSTYTQYF.

The chain uses TRBV7-9 and TRBJ2-3; 8 bases are shared with TRBD1. Germline CDR1 SEHNR, CDR2 FQNEAQ (reference sequence). V trimming: 5 bases; J trimming: 2 bases; junction bases outside the gene matches: 6. The CDR3 sequence is 15 residues long. The CDR3 sequence is CASSPGQGHTDTQYF. The CDR3 DNA sequence: TGTGCCAGCAGCCCAGGACAGGGACACACAGATACGCAGTATTTT. Full variable domain (remainder filled in from reference TRBV7-9 and TRBJ2-3): DTGVSQNPRHKITKRGQNVTFRCDPISEHNRLYWYRQTLGQGPEFLTYFQNEAQLEKSRLLSDRFSAERPKGSFSTLEIQRTEQGDSAMYLCASSPGQGHTDTQYFGPGTRLTVL.

This clonotype appeared once. The chain joins TRBV20-1 to TRBJ2-1; 9 positions agree with TRBD2. From germline, CDR1 is DFQATT and CDR2 SNEGSKA (reference sequence). V lost 0 bases and J lost 10; bases outside the gene matches: 10. The CDR3 spans 15 residues. The CDR3 DNA reads as TGCAGTGCTAGAGATTCTAGCGGGGCCGTCGGGGAGCAGTTCTTC. It specifies CSARDSSGAVGEQFF.

The gene calls are TRBV5-1 and TRBJ2-1; 8 bases match TRBD1. The CDR3 covers 13 residues. V gave up 4 bases and J gave up 8 bases; unmatched junction bases: 5. CDR1 and CDR2 (germline): SGHRS, YFSETQ. CDR3: CASSMDRADEQFF. The CDR3, as DNA: TGCGCCAGCAGCATGGACAGGGCCGATGAGCAGTTCTTC.